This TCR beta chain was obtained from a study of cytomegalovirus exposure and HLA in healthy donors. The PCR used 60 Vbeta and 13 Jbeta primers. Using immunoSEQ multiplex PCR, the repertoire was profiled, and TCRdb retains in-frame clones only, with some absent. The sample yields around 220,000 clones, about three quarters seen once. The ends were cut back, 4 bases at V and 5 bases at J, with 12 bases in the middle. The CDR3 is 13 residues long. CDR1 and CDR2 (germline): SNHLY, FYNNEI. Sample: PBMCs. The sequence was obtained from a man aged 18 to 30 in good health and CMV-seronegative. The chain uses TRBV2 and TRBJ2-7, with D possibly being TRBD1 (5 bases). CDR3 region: CASSVQGFDEQYF. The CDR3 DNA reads TGTGCCAGCAGTGTTCAGGGTTTCGACGAGCAGTACTTC.